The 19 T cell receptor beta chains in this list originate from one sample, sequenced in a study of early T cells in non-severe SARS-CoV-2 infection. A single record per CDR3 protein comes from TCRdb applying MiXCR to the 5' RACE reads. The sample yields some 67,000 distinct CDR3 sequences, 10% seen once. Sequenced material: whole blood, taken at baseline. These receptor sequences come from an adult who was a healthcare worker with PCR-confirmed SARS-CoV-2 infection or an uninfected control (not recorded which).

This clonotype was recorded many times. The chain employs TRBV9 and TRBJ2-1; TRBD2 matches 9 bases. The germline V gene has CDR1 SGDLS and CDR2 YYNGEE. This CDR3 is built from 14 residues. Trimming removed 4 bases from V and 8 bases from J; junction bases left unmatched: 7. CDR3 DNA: TGTGCCAGCAGCTACTCCGGGACTAGCCATGAGCAGTTCTTC. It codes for CASSYSGTSHEQFF.

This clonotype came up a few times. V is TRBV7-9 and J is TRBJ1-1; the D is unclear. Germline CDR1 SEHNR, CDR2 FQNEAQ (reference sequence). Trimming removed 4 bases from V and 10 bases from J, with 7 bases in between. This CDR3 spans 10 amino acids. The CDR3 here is CASSSIGAFF. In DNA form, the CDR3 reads TGTGCCAGCAGCTCGATAGGAGCTTTCTTT.

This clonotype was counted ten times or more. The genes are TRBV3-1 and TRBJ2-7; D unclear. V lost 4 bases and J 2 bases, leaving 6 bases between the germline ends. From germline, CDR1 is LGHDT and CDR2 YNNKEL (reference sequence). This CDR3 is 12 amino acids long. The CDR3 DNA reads TGTGCCAGCAGCCGGGCCACCTACGAGCAGTACTTC. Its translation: CASSRATYEQYF.

The CDR3 here is CASSIGGGPYEQYF. The CDR3 DNA is TGTGCCAGCAGCATCGGCGGGGGGCCCTACGAGCAGTACTTC. The genes are TRBV7-2 and TRBJ2-7; 8 positions agree with TRBD2. Germline V gene sequence: CDR1 SGHTA, CDR2 FQGNSA. Germline trimming cut 5 bases from V and 2 bases from J; bases unmatched to any gene: 5. The CDR3 consists of 14 residues. Looking up the rest from reference TRBV7-2 and TRBJ2-7 gives the full variable domain: GAGVSQSPSNKVTEKGKDVELRCDPISGHTALYWYRQSLGQGLEFLIYFQGNSAPDKSGLPSDRFSAERTGGSVSTLTIQRTQQEDSAVYLCASSIGGGPYEQYFGPGTRLTVT.

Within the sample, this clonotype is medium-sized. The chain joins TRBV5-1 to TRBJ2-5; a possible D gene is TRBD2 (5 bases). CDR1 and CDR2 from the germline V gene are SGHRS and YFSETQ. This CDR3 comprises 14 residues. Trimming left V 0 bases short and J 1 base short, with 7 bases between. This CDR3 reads CASSLGGRQETQYF. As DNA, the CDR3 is TGCGCCAGCAGCTTGGGAGGGCGCCAAGAGACCCAGTACTTC.

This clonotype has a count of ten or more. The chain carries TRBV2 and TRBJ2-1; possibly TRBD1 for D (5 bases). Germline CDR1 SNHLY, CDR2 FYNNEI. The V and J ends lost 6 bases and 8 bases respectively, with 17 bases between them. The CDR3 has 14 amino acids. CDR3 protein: CASSRTLVRDEQFF. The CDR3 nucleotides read TGTGCCAGCAGCAGGACCCTTGTCAGGGATGAGCAGTTCTTC.

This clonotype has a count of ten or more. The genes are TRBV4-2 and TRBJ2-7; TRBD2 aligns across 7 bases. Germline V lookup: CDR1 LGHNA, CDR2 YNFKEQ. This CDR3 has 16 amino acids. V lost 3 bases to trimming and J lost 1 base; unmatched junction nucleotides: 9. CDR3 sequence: CASSHLGGYTSYEQYF. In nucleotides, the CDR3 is TGTGCCAGCAGCCACTTGGGGGGGTATACTTCCTACGAGCAGTACTTC.

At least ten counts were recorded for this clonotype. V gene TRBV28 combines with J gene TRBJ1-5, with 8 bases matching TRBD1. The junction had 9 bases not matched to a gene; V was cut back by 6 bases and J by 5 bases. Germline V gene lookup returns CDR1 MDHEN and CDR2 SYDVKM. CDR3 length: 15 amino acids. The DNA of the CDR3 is TGTGCCAGCAGACCAGACAGGGGTAGGGATCAGCCCCAGCATTTT. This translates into CASRPDRGRDQPQHF.

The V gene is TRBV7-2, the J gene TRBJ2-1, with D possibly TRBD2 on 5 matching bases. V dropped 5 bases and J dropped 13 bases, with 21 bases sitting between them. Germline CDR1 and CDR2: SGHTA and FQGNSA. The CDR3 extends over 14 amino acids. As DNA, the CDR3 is TGTGCCAGCAGCCGACCGGGCGGGCGGAAGCTCCAGTTCTTC. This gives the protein CASSRPGGRKLQFF.

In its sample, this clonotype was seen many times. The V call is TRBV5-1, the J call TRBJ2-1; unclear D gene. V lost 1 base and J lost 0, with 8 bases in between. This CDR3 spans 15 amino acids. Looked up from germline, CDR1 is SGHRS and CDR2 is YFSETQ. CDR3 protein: CASSLKASSYNEQFF. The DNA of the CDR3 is TGCGCCAGCAGCTTGAAGGCTAGCTCCTACAATGAGCAGTTCTTC. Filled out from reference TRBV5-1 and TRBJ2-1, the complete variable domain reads KAGVTQTPRYLIKTRGQQVTLSCSPISGHRSVSWYQQTPGQGLQFLFEYFSETQRNKGNFPGRFSGRQFSNSRSEMNVSTLELGDSALYLCASSLKASSYNEQFFGPGTRLTVL.

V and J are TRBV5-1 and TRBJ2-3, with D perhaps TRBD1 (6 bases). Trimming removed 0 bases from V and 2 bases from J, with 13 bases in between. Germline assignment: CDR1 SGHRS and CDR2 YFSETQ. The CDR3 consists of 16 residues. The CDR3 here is CASSLAGQPSTDTQYF. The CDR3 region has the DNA TGCGCCAGCAGCTTGGCCGGACAGCCCTCCACAGATACGCAGTATTTT.

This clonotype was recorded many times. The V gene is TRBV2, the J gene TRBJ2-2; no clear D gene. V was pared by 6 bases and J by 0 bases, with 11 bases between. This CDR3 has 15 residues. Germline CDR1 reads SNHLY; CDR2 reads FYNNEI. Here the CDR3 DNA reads TGTGCCAGCAGACCAATCAGCGCGAACACCGGGGAGCTGTTTTTT. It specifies CASRPISANTGELFF.

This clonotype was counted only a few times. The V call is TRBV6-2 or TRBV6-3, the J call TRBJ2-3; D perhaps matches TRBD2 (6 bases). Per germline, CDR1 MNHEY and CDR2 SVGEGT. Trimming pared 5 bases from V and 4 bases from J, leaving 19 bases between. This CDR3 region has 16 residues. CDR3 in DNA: TGTGCCAGCAGTCACGGTCGGGGGATCGTCCCAGATACGCAGTATTTT. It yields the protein CASSHGRGIVPDTQYF.

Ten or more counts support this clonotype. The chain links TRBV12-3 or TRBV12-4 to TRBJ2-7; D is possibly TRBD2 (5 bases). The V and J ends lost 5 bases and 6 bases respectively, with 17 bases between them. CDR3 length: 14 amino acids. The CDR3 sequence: CASSRTSSAVEQYF. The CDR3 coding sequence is TGTGCCAGCAGTCGAACTAGTAGCGCGGTCGAGCAGTACTTC.

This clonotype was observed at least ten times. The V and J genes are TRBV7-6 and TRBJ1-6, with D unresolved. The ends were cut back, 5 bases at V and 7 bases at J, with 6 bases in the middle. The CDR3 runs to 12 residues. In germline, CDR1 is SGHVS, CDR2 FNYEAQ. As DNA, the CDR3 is TGTGCCAGCAGCGCCCCCAATTCACCCCTCCACTTT. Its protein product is CASSAPNSPLHF.

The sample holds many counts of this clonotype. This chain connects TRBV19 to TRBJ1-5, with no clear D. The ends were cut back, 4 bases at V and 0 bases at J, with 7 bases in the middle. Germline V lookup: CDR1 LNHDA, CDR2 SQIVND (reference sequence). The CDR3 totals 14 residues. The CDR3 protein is CASSTGNSNQPQHF. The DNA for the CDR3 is TGTGCCAGTAGTACAGGAAATAGCAATCAGCCCCAGCATTTT.

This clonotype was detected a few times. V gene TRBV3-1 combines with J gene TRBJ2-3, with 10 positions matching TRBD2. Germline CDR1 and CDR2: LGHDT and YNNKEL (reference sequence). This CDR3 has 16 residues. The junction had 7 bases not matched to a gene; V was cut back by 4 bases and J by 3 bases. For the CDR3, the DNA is TGTGCCAGCAGCCCTAGTCTAGCGGGAGTGACAGATACGCAGTATTTT. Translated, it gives CASSPSLAGVTDTQYF.

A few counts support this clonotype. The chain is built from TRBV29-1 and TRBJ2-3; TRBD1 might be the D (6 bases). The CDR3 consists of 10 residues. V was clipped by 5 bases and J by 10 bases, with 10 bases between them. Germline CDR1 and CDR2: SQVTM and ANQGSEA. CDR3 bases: TGCAGCGTTACAGGGCCCTCGCAGTATTTT. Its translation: CSVTGPSQYF.

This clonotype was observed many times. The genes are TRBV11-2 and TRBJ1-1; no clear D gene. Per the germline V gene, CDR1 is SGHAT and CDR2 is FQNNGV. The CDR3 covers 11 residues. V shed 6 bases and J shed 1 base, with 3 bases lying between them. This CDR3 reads CASRSNTEAFF. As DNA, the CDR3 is TGTGCCAGCAGGTCGAACACTGAAGCTTTCTTT. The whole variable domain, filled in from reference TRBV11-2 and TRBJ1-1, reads EAGVAQSPRYKIIEKRQSVAFWCNPISGHATLYWYQQILGQGPKLLIQFQNNGVVDDSQLPKDRFSAERLKGVDSTLKIQPAKLEDSAVYLCASRSNTEAFFGQGTRLTVV.